Sequencing of this T cell receptor beta chain was carried out in a study of blood T cell repertoires in COVID-19 (dated by TCRdb to about 2020). Study-level background: Collaborator samples came from the United States, Italy and Spain and covered acute and convalescent phases of COVID-19. The prospective study material was composed of cDNA or gDNA derived from T cells, B-cell-depleted T cells, or PBMCs. Deeply sampled blood TCRbeta repertoires from subjects exposed to, actively infected with, or recovered from COVID-19 were included in the dataset. The repertoires were released in a freely available public database intended as a resource for research on the immune response to SARS-CoV-2. The samples were drawn from two sources: the first 160 participants of the ongoing ImmuneRACE study, and 1,254 subjects contributed by 6 global collaborators. A de-identified subject ID, COVID-19 status, age in years and sex were almost always included in the sample metadata. Where HLA class I and class II types were available, the types were taken from metadata supplied by the sample provider, not from assay-based typing. What the research found in general, with its limitations: Clinical and demographic metadata were provided uncurated, with the amount varying by source and participant.

The CDR3 contains 15 residues, cysteine and phenylalanine counted. The sequence is cut down to CDR3 DNA, 45 bases in frame from base 1. Reading the germline V gene gives CDR1 SGHRS and CDR2 YFSETQ. Trimming leaves V shorter by 1 base and J shorter by 3 bases, with the junction holding 3 bases beyond the gene matches. Regarding this clone: Its antigen target is currently unknown. No clone much larger than this one lies a single base away; base qualities are absent.

Whole blood was collected in K2EDTA tubes by collaborating institutions according to the institutions' own protocols. Collaborator samples were shipped for TCRbeta analysis as frozen whole blood, isolated PBMCs, or DNA extracted from either sample type. TCRbeta CDR3 regions were amplified from genomic DNA by means of the immunoSEQ Assay, a bias-controlled multiplex PCR. Per the source publication's procedure: Within the assay, amplification of reference gene primers was used to estimate how many nucleated cells each sample contained. To quantify the absolute abundance of each unique TCRbeta CDR3 rearrangement, sequence reads were collapsed and filtered. For each sample, productive Simpson clonality was calculated as the square root of Simpson's diversity index over productive rearrangements. TCRdb took over this immuneACCESS table, retaining in-frame rearrangements with V and J assigned. Such tables are incomplete; in checked studies, under half of the missing clones stem from an unresolved V gene, and the remainder is unexplained. D and trimming come from the DNA, and the V and J calls and clone size come from that table. The sample data list about 160,000 clones, and approximately 84% of these were observed just once. Around a fifth of the sample lies in the top ten.

Sequenced: peripheral blood. The receptor was isolated from a woman older than 75 with acute or convalescent COVID-19. Rearrangement joined TRBV5-1 to TRBJ2-3, with 9 bases in between that match TRBD2. In nucleotide form, the sequence is TGCGCCAGCAGCTTGTGGGCGGGAGGGACAGATACGCAGTATTTT. It translates as CASSLWAGGTDTQYF.